These 30 T cell receptor beta chains came from one sample sequenced in a study of Ad26.COV2.S vaccination and SARS-CoV-2 variants. Profiling relied on immunoSEQ multiplex PCR, and the TCRdb table lists in-frame clones only, not all of them. The sample contains roughly 450,000 clones, over 75% of which appear only once. Treatment described: roughly 18 received Ad26.COV2.S at low or high dose, single or two shots; several received placebo; per-sample allocation not given. Sampling occurred on day 63 after the first vaccine or placebo injection. The sample in question was peripheral blood, obtained in a trial of Ad26.COV2.S vaccine versus placebo. These receptors originate from a person between 18 and 59 years old who received the Ad26.COV2.S COVID-19 vaccine or a placebo.

The chain has TRBV7-9 and TRBJ1-6; D ambiguous. Germline V gene lookup returns CDR1 SEHNR and CDR2 FQNEAQ (reference sequence). This CDR3 is 14 amino acids long. The V end lost 6 bases, the J end lost 6 bases, and 12 bases lay between the germline ends. The CDR3 protein is CASSSTGFNSPLHF. The CDR3 DNA sequence: TGTGCCAGCAGTTCGACCGGATTTAATTCACCCCTCCACTTT.

This sequence joins TRBV10-3 and TRBJ2-3; the match to TRBD2 covers 11 bases. This CDR3 spans 17 amino acids. J was trimmed by 0 bases and V by 4 bases; bases with no gene match: 6. The germline V gene encodes CDR1 ENHRY and CDR2 SYGVKD. The CDR3 region is CAISGLAGRASTDTQYF. The CDR3 region has the DNA TGTGCCATCAGTGGACTAGCGGGACGAGCTAGCACAGATACGCAGTATTTT.

The J gene is TRBJ1-1, the V gene TRBV6-4; no definite D call. This CDR3 comprises 16 residues. Per the germline V gene, CDR1 is MRHNA and CDR2 is SNTAGT. Between the trimmed V and J ends, which lost 0 bases and 1 base, there was a span of 12 bases. The DNA for the CDR3 is TGTGCCAGCAGTGACTCTTTCCCGGTCCCGAACACTGAAGCTTTCTTT. Its protein is CASSDSFPVPNTEAFF.

The chain carries TRBV3-1 (or the pseudogene TRBV3-2) and TRBJ2-7; tentative D call: TRBD2 (6 bases). V was cut by 1 base and J by 3 bases, with 10 bases left in between. This CDR3 is built from 14 residues. Germline lookup yields CDR1 LGHDT and CDR2 YNNKEL (reference sequence). CDR3 in DNA: TGTGCCAGCAGCCAAGGGGTAGCGGTCTACGAGCAGTACTTC. It is translated as CASSQGVAVYEQYF.

This chain joins TRBV6-4 and TRBJ1-2; no reliable D call. Germline CDR1 MRHNA, CDR2 SNTAGT. V was shortened by 5 bases and J by 7 bases, with 17 bases between the two germline ends. CDR3 length: 14 residues. The CDR3 is CASSPGRPRGGYTF. The CDR3 DNA sequence: TGTGCCAGCAGTCCCGGCAGGCCTCGGGGTGGCTACACCTTC.

This chain uses TRBV2 with TRBJ1-3; D perhaps matches TRBD1 (5 bases). V was shortened by 4 bases and J by 8 bases, with 12 bases between the two germline ends. The CDR3 length is 13 residues. Germline values: CDR1 SNHLY, CDR2 FYNNEI. CDR3 sequence: CASSGYKGDTIYF. DNA of the CDR3: TGTGCCAGCAGTGGATATAAAGGGGACACCATATATTTT. Complete variable domain (other parts from reference TRBV2 and TRBJ1-3): EPEVTQTPSHQVTQMGQEVILRCVPISNHLYFYWYRQILGQKVEFLVSFYNNEISEKSEIFDDQFSVERPDGSNFTLKIRSTKLEDSAMYFCASSGYKGDTIYFGEGSWLTVV.

The V gene is TRBV4-1, the J gene TRBJ2-1, with 7 bases lining up with TRBD2. V gave up 1 base and J gave up 5 bases; unmatched junction bases: 11. Germline V gene data show CDR1 as MGHRA and CDR2 as YSYEKL. The CDR3 length is 17 residues. CDR3 bases: TGCGCCAGCAGCCAAGCGAGGGGCGGGAGTGGAGACAATGAGCAGTTCTTC. It is translated as CASSQARGGSGDNEQFF.

The chain combines TRBV2 with TRBJ2-7; D is perhaps TRBD2 (6 bases). The CDR3 has 12 residues. Germline CDR1 is SNHLY and CDR2 is FYNNEI. Trimming pared 2 bases from V and 6 bases from J, leaving 8 bases between. This chain's CDR3 is CASSESGGEQYF. The CDR3 coding sequence is TGTGCCAGCAGTGAATCCGGGGGCGAGCAGTACTTC.

The gene calls are TRBV27 and TRBJ1-2; the D gene is possibly TRBD1 (6 bases). The CDR3 covers 15 residues. Germline assignment: CDR1 MNHEY and CDR2 SMNVEV (reference sequence). The V gene lost 3 bases and the J gene lost 4 bases, with 15 bases spanning the gap. The CDR3 nucleotides read TGTGCCAGCAGTTTCTTCCGGGACAACCTCTATGGCTACACCTTC. Encoded protein: CASSFFRDNLYGYTF.

This sequence joins TRBV20-1 and TRBJ1-1; possible D gene TRBD1, 5 bases. This CDR3 spans 11 amino acids. CDR1 and CDR2 (germline): DFQATT, SNEGSKA (reference sequence). V lost 3 bases, J lost 7 bases, and 9 bases lay in between. The CDR3 reads CSARWGNEAFF. The CDR3 region has the DNA TGCAGTGCTAGGTGGGGGAATGAAGCTTTCTTT.

The chain uses TRBV5-1 and TRBJ1-4; D is unresolved. V was trimmed by 4 bases and J by 0 bases, leaving 16 bases between them. The germline CDR1 and CDR2 sequences are SGHRS and YFSETQ. The CDR3 is 17 amino acids. CDR3 in DNA: TGCGCCAGCAGCCTACAACCGGTAGCCACAACTAATGAAAAACTGTTTTTT. This codes for CASSLQPVATTNEKLFF.

J is TRBJ2-1 and V is TRBV3-1 (or the pseudogene TRBV3-2), with D possibly TRBD2 on 7 matching bases. V lost 4 bases to trimming and J lost 4 bases, with 11 bases between them. CDR3 length: 14 residues. The germline V gene encodes CDR1 LGHDT and CDR2 YNNKEL (reference sequence). Here the CDR3 DNA reads TGTGCCAGCAGCCCCGAGGGGGGGTACAATGAGCAGTTCTTC. As protein: CASSPEGGYNEQFF.

The chain combines TRBV18 with TRBJ1-1; unclear D gene. The V and J ends lost 6 bases and 4 bases respectively, with 12 bases between them. Germline CDR1 reads KGHSH; CDR2 reads LQKENI. The CDR3 is made up of 13 amino acids. This chain's CDR3 is CASSPNESTEAFF. The CDR3 DNA reads TGTGCCAGCTCGCCAAATGAATCCACTGAAGCTTTCTTT.

The rearrangement joins TRBV19 to TRBJ2-3; D remains unclear. CDR1 and CDR2 from the germline V gene are LNHDA and SQIVND (reference sequence). The CDR3 runs to 13 residues. The germline V and J ends were trimmed by 7 bases and 2 bases, with 10 bases remaining between them. The CDR3 sequence: CASNPDHTDTQYF. CDR3 nucleotides: TGTGCCAGTAACCCAGACCACACAGATACGCAGTATTTT.

The chain employs TRBV4-1 and TRBJ2-6, with 10 bases aligning to TRBD1. CDR1 MGHRA and CDR2 YSYEKL come from the germline V gene. The CDR3 is 17 amino acids. J lost 2 bases, V lost 4 bases, and 5 bases had no gene match. The CDR3 bases are TGCGCCAGCAGCCGACATGGACAGGGGGCTGGGGCCAACGTCCTGACTTTC. Its translation is CASSRHGQGAGANVLTF.

The chain is built from TRBV19 and TRBJ2-6; 11 nucleotides line up with TRBD1. CDR1 and CDR2 from the germline V gene are LNHDA and SQIVND (reference sequence). V was clipped by 7 bases and J by 0 bases; unmatched bases: 8. CDR3 length: 18 amino acids. For the CDR3, the DNA is TGTGCCAGTAAGCCGGGGACAGGGGGAATCTCTGGGGCCAACGTCCTGACTTTC. This gives the protein CASKPGTGGISGANVLTF.

The chain couples TRBV29-1 to TRBJ2-7, with TRBD2 identical over 11 bases. This CDR3 spans 14 amino acids. With 5 bases clipped from V and 5 bases from J, the junction kept 8 bases outside the gene matches. The germline V gene has CDR1 SQVTM and CDR2 ANQGSEA. The CDR3 nucleotides read TGCAGCGTTAAATTTGTACTAGCGGGAGACGAGCAGTACTTC. It specifies CSVKFVLAGDEQYF.

The chain joins TRBV30 to TRBJ2-1; possible D gene TRBD2, 5 bases. V was shortened by 2 bases and J by 6 bases, with 8 bases between the two germline ends. The germline V gene has CDR1 GTSNPN and CDR2 SVGIG (reference sequence). The CDR3 is made up of 12 amino acids. In DNA, the CDR3 is TGTGCCTGGAGTAGGAGCGGCAATGAGCAGTTCTTC. It encodes CAWSRSGNEQFF.

This rearrangement joins TRBV6-5 to TRBJ1-1; D is undetermined. The length of the CDR3 is 14 residues. CDR1 MNHEY and CDR2 SVGAGI come from the germline V gene. V was shortened by 0 bases and J by 1 base, with 6 bases between the two germline ends. The CDR3: CASSYSAANTEAFF. CDR3 coding DNA: TGTGCCAGCAGTTACTCGGCGGCGAACACTGAAGCTTTCTTT.

The CDR3 bases are TGTGCCAGCAGCTTAGACGGCTATGGCTACACCTTC. Protein product: CASSLDGYGYTF. The rearrangement uses TRBV7-9 and TRBJ1-2; no reliable D call. Germline V gene data show CDR1 as SEHNR and CDR2 as FQNEAQ (reference sequence). This CDR3 is 12 amino acids long. V was shortened by 1 base and J by 4 bases, with 4 bases between the two germline ends.

The rearrangement uses TRBV19 and TRBJ2-1, with 9 positions matching TRBD2. The J segment lost 0 bases and the V segment lost 4 bases, leaving 4 bases of the junction unmatched. Germline V lookup: CDR1 LNHDA, CDR2 SQIVND (reference sequence). CDR3 size: 16 residues. DNA of the CDR3: TGTGCCAGTAGTAGAATAGCGGGAGACTCCTACAATGAGCAGTTCTTC. It yields the protein CASSRIAGDSYNEQFF.

This clone was found once. The rearrangement joins TRBV3-1 (or the pseudogene TRBV3-2) to TRBJ2-1; D may be TRBD1 (6 bases). In germline, CDR1 is LGHDT, CDR2 YNNKEL (reference sequence). CDR3 length: 15 amino acids. Trimming pared 3 bases from V and 5 bases from J, leaving 14 bases between. The DNA of the CDR3 is TGTGCCAGCAGCCACATTAGAGGGGGACACAATGAGCAGTTCTTC. Translation: CASSHIRGGHNEQFF.

The chain joins TRBV14 to TRBJ2-1; no definite D call. V lost 7 bases and J lost 0, with 16 bases in between. The length of the CDR3 is 16 residues. Germline CDR1 reads SGHDN; CDR2 reads FVKESK. The chain's CDR3 is CASNPLPRSSYNEQFF. CDR3 coding DNA: TGTGCCAGCAACCCTCTACCTAGGAGCTCCTACAATGAGCAGTTCTTC.

This rearrangement joins TRBV6-5 to TRBJ1-4; no firm D call. V gave up 7 bases and J gave up 4 bases, with 10 bases separating them. CDR3 length: 13 amino acids. Germline assignment: CDR1 MNHEY and CDR2 SVGAGI. For the CDR3, the DNA is TGTGCCAGCATACGAAGTTTTAATGAAAAACTGTTTTTT. Translation gives CASIRSFNEKLFF.

The chain uses TRBV10-2 and TRBJ2-5, with 7 bases aligning to TRBD2. The length of the CDR3 is 16 residues. Trimming cost V 3 bases and J 2 bases; bases outside gene matches: 9. CDR1 and CDR2 from the germline V gene are WSHSY and SAAADI. In DNA form, the CDR3 reads TGCGCCAGCAGTGAAGGGCTAGCGGAGGGTCAAGAGACCCAGTACTTC. It yields the protein CASSEGLAEGQETQYF.

This clone was recorded once. The chain employs TRBV7-2 and TRBJ1-1; 12 bases fit TRBD1. This CDR3 has 14 amino acids. Germline V lookup: CDR1 SGHTA, CDR2 FQGNSA. The V gene end was trimmed by 6 bases and the J gene end by 5 bases; junction bases not matched to a gene: 4. The CDR3 sequence: CASSLGQGATEAFF. DNA of the CDR3: TGTGCCAGCAGTCTGGGACAGGGGGCAACTGAAGCTTTCTTT.

The rearrangement uses TRBV7-9 and TRBJ2-7; 7 nucleotides align to TRBD2. Germline-derived CDR1 and CDR2 are SEHNR and FQNEAQ (reference sequence). V gave up 7 bases and J gave up 2 bases; unmatched junction bases: 11. The CDR3 sequence is 15 residues long. CDR3 loop: CASNPSGGPPYEQYF. CDR3 DNA: TGTGCCAGCAACCCGTCGGGGGGACCCCCCTACGAGCAGTACTTC.

This sequence joins TRBV5-1 and TRBJ1-1; a weak D match, TRBD1 (5 bases). The CDR3 loop spans 15 amino acids. CDR1 is SGHRS, CDR2 YFSETQ, per germline. V lost 4 bases to trimming and J lost 2 bases, with 15 bases between them. CDR3 residues: CASSLPGGGNTEAFF. Here the CDR3 DNA reads TGCGCCAGCAGCCTCCCGGGGGGGGGTAACACTGAAGCTTTCTTT.

The DNA of the CDR3 is TGTGCCAGCAGCTTCGACTCCGGGAGATATTCACCCCTCCACTTT. Translated: CASSFDSGRYSPLHF. V usage is TRBV7-9 and J usage is TRBJ1-6; no clear D. Germline V gene sequence: CDR1 SEHNR, CDR2 FQNEAQ (reference sequence). The V and J ends lost 3 bases and 8 bases respectively, with 14 bases between them. This CDR3 contains 15 residues.

The V and J genes are TRBV2 and TRBJ2-7; D may be TRBD2 (6 bases). V lost 5 bases and J 0 bases, leaving 14 bases between the germline ends. Germline V gene data show CDR1 as SNHLY and CDR2 as FYNNEI. The CDR3 runs 15 residues. The CDR3, as DNA: TGTGCCAGCAGTCCTAGGACTACCTTCTCCTACGAGCAGTACTTC. Amino acids: CASSPRTTFSYEQYF.